A single sample gave rise to the 18 T cell receptor beta chains below, sequenced in a study of glioma-infiltrating T cells (dated by TCRdb to 2016 to 2017). For sequencing, an Illumina MiSeq was employed. The iRepertoire nested amplicon-rescue multiplex PCR (arm-PCR) platform was used to amplify TCR alpha and beta CDR3 regions from RNA. TCRdb ran its own pipeline on the public reads, namely fastp trimming at Q25 and MiXCR clone calling, and kept in-frame beta chains. Entries that share a CDR3 protein sequence are merged under the most common genes and DNA. A total of some 90,000 distinct CDR3 sequences appear in this sample, about 40% of them only once. Together, the top ten hold approximately 38% of the sample. The source material was glioma tissue, nonneoplastic brain tissue, or PBMCs (not recorded which). Source of these receptors: a human donor with low-grade glioma or glioblastoma, undergoing nonglioma brain surgery, or in good health (not recorded which).

In this sample, this clonotype turned up many times. V is TRBV28 and J is TRBJ2-7; TRBD1 aligns across 7 bases. Per germline, CDR1 MDHEN and CDR2 SYDVKM. CDR3 length: 15 residues. V was pared by 5 bases and J by 3 bases, with 10 bases of the junction left unmatched. CDR3: CASSPPGQTSYEQYF. CDR3 DNA sequence: TGTGCCAGCAGTCCACCGGGACAGACCAGCTACGAGCAGTACTTC.

In the case of this clonotype: The junction differs from germline at one of its ends, possibly a read error. The chain links TRBV10-3 to TRBJ1-1, with D possibly being TRBD1 (5 bases). The CDR3 has 15 amino acids. From germline, CDR1 is ENHRY and CDR2 SYGVKD. The CDR3 DNA reads TGTGCCATCAGTGAGCGGACGGGGGGGAACACTGAACCTTTCTTT. This sequence encodes CAISERTGGNTEPFF.

Comment on this clonotype: A much larger clone is a single base away; this may be a read error. J is TRBJ2-7 and V is TRBV29-1; TRBD2 matches 9 bases. The germline CDR1 and CDR2 sequences are SQVTM and ANQGSEA. This CDR3 region has 15 residues. The CDR3 reads CGVPASSGAKGEQYF. The CDR3 nucleotides read TGCGGCGTCCCAGCCTCTAGCGGGGCAAAGGGGGAGCAGTACTTC.

This clonotype was seen ten or more times. V is TRBV7-2 and J is TRBJ1-4; maybe TRBD1 (5 bases). Trimming removed 2 bases from V and 7 bases from J, with 14 bases in between. The V gene's germline CDR1 is SGHTA and CDR2 FQGNSA. This CDR3 has 15 amino acids. Here the CDR3 DNA reads TGTGCCAGCAGCTTAAATCGGGGGTTGAGTGAAAAACTGTTTTTT. Residues: CASSLNRGLSEKLFF.

V gene TRBV7-3 combines with J gene TRBJ2-1; 7 positions agree with TRBD2. Looked up from germline, CDR1 is SGHTA and CDR2 is FQGTGA. There are 13 residues in the CDR3. Trimming took 8 bases from V and 2 from J; bases not matched to a gene: 3. DNA for the CDR3: TGTGCCAGCTCACTAGCGACCTACAATGAGCAGTTCTTC. Amino acid sequence: CASSLATYNEQFF.

This clonotype was recorded a few times. The chain has TRBV5-5 and TRBJ1-2; 9 positions match TRBD1. Looked up from germline, CDR1 is SGHKS and CDR2 is YYEKEE (reference sequence). Trimming cost V 0 bases and J 4 bases; bases outside gene matches: 7. The CDR3 is made up of 16 amino acids. The CDR3 coding sequence is TGTGCCAGCAGCTTGGCCTCGGACAGGGGAGGCTATGGCTACACCTTC. This codes for CASSLASDRGGYGYTF.

This clonotype was seen ten or more times. The V gene is TRBV6-2 or TRBV6-3, the J gene TRBJ1-5; D might be TRBD1 (6 bases). There are 12 residues in the CDR3. The germline V gene has CDR1 MNHEY and CDR2 SVGEGT. The V end lost 6 bases, the J end lost 9 bases, and 12 bases lay between the germline ends. CDR3 sequence: CASRDSHGPQHF. The CDR3 DNA reads as TGTGCCAGCAGGGACAGCCATGGGCCCCAGCATTTT.

This clonotype was observed many times. A much larger clone lies one base from this, so it may be a read error. The rearrangement links TRBV6-2 or TRBV6-3 to TRBJ1-1; no clear D gene. The CDR3 length is 11 residues. Germline lookup yields CDR1 MNHEY and CDR2 SVGEGT. The CDR3 nucleotides read TGTGCCAGCAGTCACTCTTCTGAAGCTTTCTTT. Translation gives CASSHSSEAFF.

Worth noting for this clonotype: A much bigger clone sits one base away, suggesting this may be a read error. The chain uses TRBV7-3 and TRBJ1-6; possibly TRBD1 for D (5 bases). The CDR3 has 15 amino acids. The germline V gene encodes CDR1 SGHTA and CDR2 FQGTGA. The CDR3 sequence is CASSLRPGNNSPPHF. CDR3 nucleotide sequence: TGTGCCAGCAGCTTAAGACCAGGGAATAATTCACCCCCCCACTTT.

The genes are TRBV28 and TRBJ2-7; D gene ambiguous. The CDR3 spans 14 residues. Trimming shortened V by 3 bases and J by 3 bases, and 12 bases separated the two germline ends. CDR1 is MDHEN, CDR2 SYDVKM, per germline. The CDR3 loop is CASSFLQSVYEQYF. CDR3 nucleotides: TGTGCCAGCAGTTTCCTACAGAGCGTCTACGAGCAGTACTTC. Using reference TRBV28 and TRBJ2-7 for the parts outside the CDR3, the full variable domain is DVKVTQSSRYLVKRTGEKVFLECVQDMDHENMFWYRQDPGLGLRLIYFSYDVKMKEKGDIPEGYSVSREKKERFSLILESASTNQTSMYLCASSFLQSVYEQYFGPGTRLTVT.

Concerning this clonotype: The junction and the germline gene differ at one end; a read error may be behind it. This chain connects TRBV27 to TRBJ2-6; D gene ambiguous. The CDR3 has 15 amino acids. The germline V gene encodes CDR1 MNHEY and CDR2 SMNVEV (reference sequence). DNA of the CDR3: TGTGCCAGCAGTACTGGGATAGCTGGAGCCAACGTCCTGACTTTC. This codes for CASSTGIAGANVLTF. Supplemented by reference TRBV27 and TRBJ2-6, the full variable domain reads EAQVTQNPRYLITVTGKKLTVTCSQNMNHEYMSWYRQDPGLGLRQIYYSMNVEVTDKGDVPEGYKVSRKEKRNFPLILESPSPNQTSLYFCASSTGIAGANVLTFGAGSRLTVL.

As concerns this clonotype: With a much larger clone just one base away, this may be a read error. J is TRBJ2-1 and V is TRBV28; 8 nucleotides agree with TRBD2. Germline V gene sequence: CDR1 MDHEN, CDR2 SYDVKM. The CDR3 has 19 residues. The CDR3 sequence: CASSPRGGKILPSCNEQFF. The CDR3 nucleotides read TGTGCCAGCAGTCCCCGGGGGGGGAAAATTCTGCCCTCCTGCAATGAGCAGTTCTTC. The variable domain in full, with the rest retrieved from reference TRBV28 and TRBJ2-1, is DVKVTQSSRYLVKRTGEKVFLECVQDMDHENMFWYRQDPGLGLRLIYFSYDVKMKEKGDIPEGYSVSREKKERFSLILESASTNQTSMYLCASSPRGGKILPSCNEQFFGPGTRLTVL.

This chain joins TRBV15 and TRBJ2-1; the D gene is possibly TRBD1 (5 bases). In germline, CDR1 is LNHNV, CDR2 YYDKDF (reference sequence). Between the trimmed V and J ends, which lost 5 bases and 10 bases, there was a span of 15 bases. The CDR3 has 13 residues. CDR3 region: CATSSSGSGEQFF. Here the CDR3 DNA reads TGTGCCACCAGCTCTTCAGGGTCAGGGGAGCAGTTCTTC.

Ten or more counts support this clonotype. A much larger clone sits a single nucleotide away, making a read error possible. The conserved closing phenylalanine or tryptophan is absent in this CDR3, likely reflecting a read error. This CDR3 is CAIEETQYS. In DNA form, the CDR3 reads TGTGCCATTGAAGAGACCCAGTACTCC. The chain carries TRBV6-9 and TRBJ2-5, with no clear D. The germline V and J ends were trimmed by 10 bases and 3 bases, with 3 bases remaining between them. There are 9 residues in the CDR3. CDR1 MNHGY and CDR2 SVAAGI come from the germline V gene.

This clonotype occurred many times. The chain combines TRBV7-2 with TRBJ2-7; 12 bases line up with TRBD2. Trimming removed 3 bases from V and 2 bases from J; junction bases left unmatched: 2. CDR1 is SGHTA, CDR2 FQGNSA, per germline. CDR3 length: 15 amino acids. CDR3 sequence reads: CASSLTSGGTYEQYF. The CDR3 nucleotides are TGTGCCAGCAGCTTGACTAGCGGGGGAACCTACGAGCAGTACTTC.

This chain joins TRBV6-2 or TRBV6-3 and TRBJ1-2; 7 nucleotides match TRBD1. Germline CDR1 is MNHEY and CDR2 is SVGEGT. Germline trimming cut 6 bases from V and 9 bases from J; bases unmatched to any gene: 10. The CDR3 length is 13 residues. CDR3 in DNA: TGTGCCAGCAGCCCTGTAGGGAGGGGGCGCTACACCTTC. Its protein is CASSPVGRGRYTF.

Ten or more counts support this clonotype. The chain joins TRBV14 to TRBJ2-3; 7 bases fit TRBD1. With V trimmed by 5 bases and J by 1 base, 6 bases remained unmatched. This CDR3 is 15 amino acids long. The germline CDR1 and CDR2 sequences are SGHDN and FVKESK. The CDR3 is CASSVRGLGTDTQYF. The CDR3 DNA sequence: TGTGCCAGCAGCGTCAGGGGGTTAGGCACAGATACGCAGTATTTT. The variable domain in full, with the rest retrieved from reference TRBV14 and TRBJ2-3, is EAGVTQFPSHSVIEKGQTVTLRCDPISGHDNLYWYRRVMGKEIKFLLHFVKESKQDESGMPNNRFLAERTGGTYSTLKVQPAELEDSGVYFCASSVRGLGTDTQYFGPGTRLTVL.

This clonotype was picked up many times. This chain uses TRBV6-1 with TRBJ2-1; D call uncertain. The germline gives CDR1 MNHNS, CDR2 SASEGT. CDR3 length equals 14 residues. V lost 5 bases to trimming and J lost 0 bases, with 8 bases between them. The CDR3 region is CASSPRSSYNEQFF. CDR3 nucleotide sequence: TGTGCCAGCAGTCCGCGGAGCTCCTACAATGAGCAGTTCTTC.